This entry concerns a single T cell receptor beta chain. Its antigen specificity is not known. No much larger clone is present one base from it, and per-base qualities are unavailable. The data derive from a study of cytomegalovirus exposure and HLA in healthy donors (dated by TCRdb to between 2016 and 2019). Context from the whole study: A later analysis indicated that the 110 or so validation repertoires were generated on the platform also employed for the 720 or so repertoires of the first cohort. The study combined high-throughput TCR immunosequencing, statistical association of individual TCRs with disease status, and machine learning to predict cytomegalovirus infection status. The study aimed to test whether signatures of past pathogen exposure could be identified by cataloging public T cell receptors. Besides the first cohort of roughly 700 subjects, a separate validation cohort made up of 120 or so different subjects was used.

Libraries were built with the immunoSEQ multiplex PCR assay. In the original analysis: A statistical classification framework was built to diagnose cytomegalovirus status from the catalog of TCR beta chain sequences. The immuneACCESS repertoire file appears here via TCRdb, limited to in-frame rearrangements. These files lack a portion of the clones; in checked studies, under half of the deficit traces to unresolved V genes, and the cause of the others is not known. For V, J and clone size, that table is used; D and trimming come from the DNA. The sample table lists tens of thousands of clones, more than 85% of them with a count of one. 2% to 2.5% of the sample goes to the ten largest clones. The paper as a whole reports these results and caveats: A later analysis had no HLA typing for the validation cohort, so co-occurrence there was scored across all 120 or so repertoires. Most TCR sequences were seen in very few donors, while some public TCRs were found in many individuals. The study gave a list of some 150 TCR beta chains associated with cytomegalovirus. Subsequent analysis determined that TCRs grouped into clusters in the first cohort also showed a tendency toward co-occurrence across the 90 to 150 validation repertoires, and about 93% of cluster scores exceeded 0. A few of the identified cytomegalovirus-associated TCR beta chains were confirmed in vitro to be specific for cytomegalovirus antigens. According to the authors, the approach could potentially be generalized to other disease states and immunological phenotypes. In both the original and validation cohorts, the classifier was reported to diagnose cytomegalovirus status with high specificity and sensitivity.

The CDR1 and CDR2 encoded by the germline V gene are SGHNT and YENEEA. The trim is 4 bases for V and 2 bases for J, with a gap of 15 bases between the germline ends. The CDR3 sequence holds 15 residues, the cysteine and phenylalanine included. The read is trimmed to its CDR3 DNA, 45 bases read in frame from base 1. The donors were included in the validation cohort of 120 subjects, a group kept apart from the roughly 670-subject first cohort. Sequences were obtained from PBMCs. This receptor chain uses TRBV11-3 and TRBJ2-7; the D gene remains uncertain. This clonotype originated in a woman under 40 in good health and CMV-seronegative. The CDR3 loop reads CASSCRLSSTYEQYF. In nucleotides, the sequence is TGTGCCAGCAGCTGTAGACTCTCATCGACCTACGAGCAGTACTTC.